This T cell receptor beta chain derives from a study of cytomegalovirus exposure and HLA in healthy donors. Findings of the study overall: Cytomegalovirus association was assigned to about 180 TCR beta chains. Most TCR sequences were seen very rarely across donors, but some public TCRs occurred in many. The authors assumed roughly uniform sequencing depth across donors for presence/absence analyses.

Likely unrecorded immune exposures existed in these nominally healthy donors. Details on this clone: The antigen remains undetermined.

Trimming removed 5 bases at V and 0 bases at J, with 9 bases between. This CDR3 comprises 14 residues. Germline values: CDR1 SGHVS, CDR2 FNYEAQ. In the PCR, 60 Vbeta and 13 Jbeta primers were used. The method was immunoSEQ multiplex PCR; TCRdb's version includes in-frame clones alone and lacks a portion of them. The data hold about 150,000 clones, with around three quarters observed a single time. This chain connects TRBV7-6 to TRBJ2-3; tentative D call: TRBD2 (6 bases). The sequenced material came from PBMCs. This TCR was sampled from a woman aged 40 to 50 in good health and CMV-seropositive. The DNA for the CDR3 is TGTGCCAGCAGCGACGCGGGGAGCACAGATACGCAGTATTTT. It is translated as CASSDAGSTDTQYF.